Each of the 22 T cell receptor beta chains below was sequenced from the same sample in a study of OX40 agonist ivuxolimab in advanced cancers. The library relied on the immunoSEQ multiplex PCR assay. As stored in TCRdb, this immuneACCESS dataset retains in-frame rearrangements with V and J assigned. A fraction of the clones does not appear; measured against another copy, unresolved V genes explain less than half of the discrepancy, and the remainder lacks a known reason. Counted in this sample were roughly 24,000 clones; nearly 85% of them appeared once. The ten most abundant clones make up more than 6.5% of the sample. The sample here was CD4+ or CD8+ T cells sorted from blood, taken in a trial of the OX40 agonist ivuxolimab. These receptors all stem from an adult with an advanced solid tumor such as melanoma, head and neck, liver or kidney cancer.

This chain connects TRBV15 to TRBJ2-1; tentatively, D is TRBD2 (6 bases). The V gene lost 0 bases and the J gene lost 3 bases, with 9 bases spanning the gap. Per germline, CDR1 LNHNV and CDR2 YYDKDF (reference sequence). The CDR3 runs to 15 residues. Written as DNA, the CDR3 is TGTGCCACCAGCAGAGAGGAGGGGATCTACAATGAGCAGTTCTTC. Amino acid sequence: CATSREEGIYNEQFF.

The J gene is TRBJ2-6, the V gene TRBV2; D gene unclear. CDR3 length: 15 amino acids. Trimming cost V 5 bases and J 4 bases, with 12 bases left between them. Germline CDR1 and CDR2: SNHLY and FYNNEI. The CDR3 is CASSSMELGANVLTF. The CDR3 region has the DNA TGTGCCAGCAGTAGTATGGAATTGGGGGCCAACGTCCTGACTTTC.

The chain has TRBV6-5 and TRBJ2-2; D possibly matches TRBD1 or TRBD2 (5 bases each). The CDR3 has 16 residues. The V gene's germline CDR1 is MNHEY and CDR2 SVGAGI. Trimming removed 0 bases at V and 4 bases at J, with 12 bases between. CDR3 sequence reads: CASSYSGELGTGELFF. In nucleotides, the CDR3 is TGTGCCAGCAGTTACTCGGGGGAGTTGGGCACCGGGGAGCTGTTTTTT.

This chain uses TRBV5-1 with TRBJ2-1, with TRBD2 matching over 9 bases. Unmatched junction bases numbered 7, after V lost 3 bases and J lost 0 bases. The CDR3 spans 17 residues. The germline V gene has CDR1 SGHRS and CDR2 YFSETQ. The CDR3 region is CASSSELAGTSYNEQFF. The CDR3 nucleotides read TGCGCCAGCAGCTCCGAACTAGCGGGTACCTCCTACAATGAGCAGTTCTTC.

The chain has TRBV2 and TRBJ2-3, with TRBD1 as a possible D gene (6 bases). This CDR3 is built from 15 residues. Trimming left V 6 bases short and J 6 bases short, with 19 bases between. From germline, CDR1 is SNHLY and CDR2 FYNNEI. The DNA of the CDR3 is TGTGCCAGCAGCCCCAGGGGCCAGGGCCACGATACGCAGTATTTT. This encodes CASSPRGQGHDTQYF. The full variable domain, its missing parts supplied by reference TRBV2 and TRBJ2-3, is EPEVTQTPSHQVTQMGQEVILRCVPISNHLYFYWYRQILGQKVEFLVSFYNNEISEKSEIFDDQFSVERPDGSNFTLKIRSTKLEDSAMYFCASSPRGQGHDTQYFGPGTRLTVL.

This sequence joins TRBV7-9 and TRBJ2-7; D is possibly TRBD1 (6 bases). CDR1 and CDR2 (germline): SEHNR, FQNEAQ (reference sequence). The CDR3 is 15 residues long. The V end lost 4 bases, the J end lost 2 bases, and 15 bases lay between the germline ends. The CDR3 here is CASSSPDRNTYEQYF. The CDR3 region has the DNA TGTGCCAGCAGCTCCCCTGACAGGAATACCTACGAGCAGTACTTC.

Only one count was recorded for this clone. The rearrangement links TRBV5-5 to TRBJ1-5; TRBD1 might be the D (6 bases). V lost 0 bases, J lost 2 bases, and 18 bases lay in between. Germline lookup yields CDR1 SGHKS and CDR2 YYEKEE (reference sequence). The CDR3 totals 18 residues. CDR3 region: CASSLAFTWGARNQPQHF. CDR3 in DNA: TGTGCCAGCAGCTTGGCCTTTACTTGGGGGGCCCGCAATCAGCCCCAGCATTTT.

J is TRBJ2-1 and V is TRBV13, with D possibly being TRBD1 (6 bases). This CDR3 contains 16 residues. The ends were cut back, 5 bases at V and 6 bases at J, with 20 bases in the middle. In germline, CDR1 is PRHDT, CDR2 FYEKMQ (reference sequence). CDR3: CASSLPQAARGNEQFF. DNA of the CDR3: TGTGCCAGCAGCCTCCCCCAGGCAGCCAGGGGCAATGAGCAGTTCTTC. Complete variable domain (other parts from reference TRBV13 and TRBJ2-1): AAGVIQSPRHLIKEKRETATLKCYPIPRHDTVYWYQQGPGQDPQFLISFYEKMQSDKGSIPDRFSAQQFSDYHSELNMSSLELGDSALYFCASSLPQAARGNEQFFGPGTRLTVL.

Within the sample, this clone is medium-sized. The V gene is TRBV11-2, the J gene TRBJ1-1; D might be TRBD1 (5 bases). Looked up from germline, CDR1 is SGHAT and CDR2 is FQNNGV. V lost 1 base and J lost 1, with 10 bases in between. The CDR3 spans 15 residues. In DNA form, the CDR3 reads TGTGCCAGCAGCTTAGTAAGGGGTCGGAACACTGAAGCTTTCTTT. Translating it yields CASSLVRGRNTEAFF.

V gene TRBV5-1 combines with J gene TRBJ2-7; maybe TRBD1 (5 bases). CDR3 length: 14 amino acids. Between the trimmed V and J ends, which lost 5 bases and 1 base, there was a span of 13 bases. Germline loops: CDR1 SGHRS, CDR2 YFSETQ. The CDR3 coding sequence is TGCGCCAGCAGAGGGGAAGGCAGGTCCTACGAGCAGTACTTC. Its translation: CASRGEGRSYEQYF.

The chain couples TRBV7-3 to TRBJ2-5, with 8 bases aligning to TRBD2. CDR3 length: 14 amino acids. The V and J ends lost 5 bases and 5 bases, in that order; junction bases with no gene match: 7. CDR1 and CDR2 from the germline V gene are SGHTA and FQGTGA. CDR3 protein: CASSPGGAGETQYF. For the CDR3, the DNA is TGTGCCAGCAGCCCCGGGGGGGCGGGGGAGACCCAGTACTTC. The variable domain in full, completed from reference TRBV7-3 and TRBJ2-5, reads GAGVSQTPSNKVTEKGKYVELRCDPISGHTALYWYRQSLGQGPEFLIYFQGTGAADDSGLPNDRFFAVRPEGSVSTLKIQRTERGDSAVYLCASSPGGAGETQYFGPGTRLLVL.

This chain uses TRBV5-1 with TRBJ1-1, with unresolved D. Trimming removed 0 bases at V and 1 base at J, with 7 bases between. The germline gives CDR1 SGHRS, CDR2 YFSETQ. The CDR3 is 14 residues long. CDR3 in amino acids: CASSLAPQNTEAFF. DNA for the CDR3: TGCGCCAGCAGCTTGGCACCCCAGAACACTGAAGCTTTCTTT.

This chain's CDR3 is CASSDSEGSYGYTF. In nucleotides, the CDR3 is TGTGCCAGCAGTGACTCGGAGGGCAGCTATGGCTACACCTTC. V is TRBV6-4 and J is TRBJ1-2; unclear D gene. The CDR3 sequence is 14 residues long. Per the germline V gene, CDR1 is MRHNA and CDR2 is SNTAGT. Trimming shortened V by 0 bases and J by 4 bases, and 9 bases separated the two germline ends.

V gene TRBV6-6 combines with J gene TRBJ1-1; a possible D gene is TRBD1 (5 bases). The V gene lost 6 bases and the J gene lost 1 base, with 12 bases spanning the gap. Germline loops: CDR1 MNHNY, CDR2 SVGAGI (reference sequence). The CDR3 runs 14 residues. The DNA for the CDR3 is TGTGCCAGCAGCCAGGGTCTCGCGAACACTGAAGCTTTCTTT. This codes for CASSQGLANTEAFF.

In DNA form, the CDR3 reads TGTGCCAGCTCACCAGGGTATGCAACTAATGAAAAACTGTTTTTT. Amino acids: CASSPGYATNEKLFF. This sequence joins TRBV18 and TRBJ1-4; no clear D. V lost 2 bases to trimming and J lost 0 bases, with 7 bases between them. The CDR3 sequence is 15 residues long. Germline values: CDR1 KGHSH, CDR2 LQKENI. Full variable domain (remainder filled in from reference TRBV18 and TRBJ1-4): NAGVMQNPRHLVRRRGQEARLRCSPMKGHSHVYWYRQLPEEGLKFMVYLQKENIIDESGMPKERFSAEFPKEGPSILRIQQVVRGDSAAYFCASSPGYATNEKLFFGSGTQLSVL.

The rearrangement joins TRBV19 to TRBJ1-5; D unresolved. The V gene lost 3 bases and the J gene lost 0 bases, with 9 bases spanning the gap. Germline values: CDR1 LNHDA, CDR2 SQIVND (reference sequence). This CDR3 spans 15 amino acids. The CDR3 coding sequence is TGTGCCAGTAGTATGTACGGACCTAGCAATCAGCCCCAGCATTTT. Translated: CASSMYGPSNQPQHF.

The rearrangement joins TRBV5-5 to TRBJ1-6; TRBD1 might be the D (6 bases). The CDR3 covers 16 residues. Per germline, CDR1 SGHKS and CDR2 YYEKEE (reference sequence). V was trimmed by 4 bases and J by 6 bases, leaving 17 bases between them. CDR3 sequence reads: CASSRDTGRSNSPLHF. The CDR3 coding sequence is TGTGCCAGCAGCCGCGATACAGGGAGGAGTAATTCACCCCTCCACTTT.

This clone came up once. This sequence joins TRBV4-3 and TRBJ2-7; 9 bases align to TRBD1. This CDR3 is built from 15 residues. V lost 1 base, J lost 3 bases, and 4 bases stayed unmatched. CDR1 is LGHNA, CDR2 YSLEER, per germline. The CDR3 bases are TGCGCCAGCAGCCAAGTCGGACAGGGGCACTACGAGCAGTACTTC. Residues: CASSQVGQGHYEQYF.

The CDR3 nucleotides read TGTGCCAGCAGTTTATCTCAGGGCTTGACCTACGAGCAGTACTTC. Its protein is CASSLSQGLTYEQYF. This chain uses TRBV27 with TRBJ2-7; perhaps TRBD1 as D (5 bases). This CDR3 is built from 15 residues. Trimming took 0 bases from V and 2 from J, leaving 11 bases between them. Germline V gene lookup returns CDR1 MNHEY and CDR2 SMNVEV (reference sequence).

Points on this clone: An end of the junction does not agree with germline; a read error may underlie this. CDR3 nucleotides: TGTGCCAGCAGCGGATCCTGCGAGCAGTACTTC. Residues: CASSGSCEQYF. This rearrangement joins TRBV6-5 to TRBJ2-7; D unresolved. Germline lookup yields CDR1 MNHEY and CDR2 SVGAGI. This CDR3 is 11 amino acids long.

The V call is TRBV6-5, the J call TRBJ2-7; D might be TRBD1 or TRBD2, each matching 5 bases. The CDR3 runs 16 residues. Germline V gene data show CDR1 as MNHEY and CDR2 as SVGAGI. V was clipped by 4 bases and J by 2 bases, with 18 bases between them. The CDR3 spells CASSLVTGTGAYEQYF. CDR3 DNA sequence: TGTGCCAGCAGTTTAGTTACCGGGACGGGCGCCTACGAGCAGTACTTC.

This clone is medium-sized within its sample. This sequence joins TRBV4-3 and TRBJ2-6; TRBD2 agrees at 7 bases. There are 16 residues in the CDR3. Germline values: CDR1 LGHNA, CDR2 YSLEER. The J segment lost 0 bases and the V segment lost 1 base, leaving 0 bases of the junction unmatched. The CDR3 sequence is CASSQAGGSGANVLTF. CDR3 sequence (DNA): TGCGCCAGCAGCCAAGCGGGGGGCTCTGGGGCCAACGTCCTGACTTTC.